This T cell receptor (beta chain) is drawn from a study of Ad26.COV2.S vaccination and SARS-CoV-2 variants. About the study: Dosing was one shot or two shots 56 days apart.

This CDR3 has 13 residues. CDR1 and CDR2 from the germline V gene are LNHDA and SQIVND (reference sequence). Trimming removed 3 bases from V and 3 bases from J, with 8 bases in between. Overall study results and limits: Vaccinated and placebo-treated recipients had similar non-spike TCR breadth.

The treatment: 15 to 20 received Ad26.COV2.S at low or high dose, single or two shots; roughly five received placebo; per-sample allocation not given. Collection of samples fell on day 63 after the first vaccine or placebo injection. Comment on this clone: Its cognate antigen is unknown.

Assay used: immunoSEQ multiplex PCR; TCRdb lists only in-frame clones, some missing. The data contain about 350,000 clones, 75% to 90% of them singletons. This rearrangement joins TRBV19 to TRBJ1-2, with D possibly being TRBD1 (5 bases). This clonotype was sampled from a person between 18 and 65 years old who received the Ad26.COV2.S COVID-19 vaccine or a placebo. The source was peripheral blood, collected in a trial of Ad26.COV2.S vaccine versus placebo. Written as DNA, the CDR3 is TGTGCCAGTAGTATGGGACTTTACTATGGCTACACCTTC. Its protein is CASSMGLYYGYTF.